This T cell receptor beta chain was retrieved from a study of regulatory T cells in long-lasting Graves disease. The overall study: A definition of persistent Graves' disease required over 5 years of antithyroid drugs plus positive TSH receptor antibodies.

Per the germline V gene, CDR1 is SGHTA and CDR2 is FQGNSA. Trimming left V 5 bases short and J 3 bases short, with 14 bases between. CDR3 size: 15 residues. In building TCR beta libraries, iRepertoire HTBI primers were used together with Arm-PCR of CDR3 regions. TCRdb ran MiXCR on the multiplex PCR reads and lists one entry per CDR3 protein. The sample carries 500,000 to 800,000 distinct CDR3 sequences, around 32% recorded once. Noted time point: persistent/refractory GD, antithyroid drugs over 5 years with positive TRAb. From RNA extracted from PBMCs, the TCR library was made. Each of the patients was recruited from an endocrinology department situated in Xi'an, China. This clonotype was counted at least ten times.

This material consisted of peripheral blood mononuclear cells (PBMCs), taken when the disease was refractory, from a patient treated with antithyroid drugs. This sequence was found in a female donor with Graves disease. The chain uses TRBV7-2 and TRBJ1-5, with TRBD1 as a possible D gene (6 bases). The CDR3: CASSLGQTFNQPQHF. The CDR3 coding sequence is TGTGCCAGCAGCCTAGGACAGACCTTCAATCAGCCCCAGCATTTT.